This TCR beta chain was identified in a study of T cell clones after liver transplantation. The wider study: Immunosuppression withdrawal was tried within 2 years after liver transplantation in this trial. TCRbeta sequencing after a pre-transplant mixed lymphocyte reaction identified graft-donor-reactive clones, later tracked in post-transplant blood.

The CDR3 totals 15 residues. Trimming removed 0 bases at V and 3 bases at J, with 9 bases between. The germline V gene encodes CDR1 SGHTA and CDR2 FQGNSA. Assay: immunoSEQ multiplex PCR; the TCRdb copy retains only in-frame clones and omits some. Of 99,000 or so clones listed, 82% are singletons. Sequences were derived from CD4+ T cells from blood, sampled before liver transplant. The TCR comes from a human donor who received a liver transplant. The V call is TRBV7-2, the J call TRBJ1-5; D gene ambiguous. The CDR3 here is CASSLASGTNQPQHF. In nucleotides, the CDR3 is TGTGCCAGCAGCTTAGCCTCAGGTACCAATCAGCCCCAGCATTTT.